The 3 T cell receptor beta chains below come from one sample, sequenced in a study of shared clonotypes between healthy human individuals. Clones were sequenced by immunoSEQ multiplex PCR, and TCRdb holds only the in-frame ones, with some missing. The table has 730,000 or so clones, 60% to 80% seen once. The sample comprised memory CD4+ T cells sorted from blood. The subset was: CD45RA-negative fraction. All receptors derive from a woman aged 30 to 39 in good health.

This chain uses TRBV9 with TRBJ1-1; no clear D gene. Germline V gene lookup returns CDR1 SGDLS and CDR2 YYNGEE. CDR3 length: 14 residues. V lost 2 bases and J 1 base, leaving 9 bases between the germline ends. The CDR3: CASSVGRPNTEAFF. CDR3 bases: TGTGCCAGCAGCGTGGGCAGGCCGAACACTGAAGCTTTCTTT.

The chain employs TRBV7-7 and TRBJ1-3; D uncertain. V lost 8 bases to trimming and J lost 4 bases, with 12 bases between them. CDR3 size: 13 residues. Germline CDR1 reads SSHAT; CDR2 reads FNYEAQ (reference sequence). The CDR3 nucleotides are TGTGCCAGCTCTGAAACGGGGGGAAACACCATATATTTT. Its protein is CASSETGGNTIYF.

The chain combines TRBV2 with TRBJ2-5, with TRBD1 matching 10 bases. V shed 11 bases and J 2 bases; nucleotides not matched to a gene: 11. The CDR3 sequence is 15 residues long. From germline, CDR1 is SNHLY and CDR2 FYNNEI. CDR3 in amino acids: CAAAREGQGQETQYF. The CDR3 coding sequence is TGTGCCGCAGCCCGCGAGGGACAGGGGCAAGAGACCCAGTACTTC.